This is a list of T cell receptor beta chains from one sample in a study of blood T cell repertoires in COVID-19. Measured with immunoSEQ multiplex PCR; TCRdb has only the in-frame clones, and not every one. The profile shows about 120,000 clones, roughly 90% of them singletons. Sequenced sample: peripheral blood. The origin of the receptors is a woman in her sixties with COVID-19, enrolled during active disease. The CDR3 runs from the conserved cysteine through the conserved F or W. D genes are given only for firm matches. The listing skips clone size in some rows; elsewhere it reads once, few, many or a size class.

v_gene: TRBV4-2
d_gene: TRBD1
j_gene: TRBJ1-2
abundance: NA
CDR3aa: CASSQDQRTGALRGGYTF

v_gene: TRBV15
d_gene: NA
j_gene: TRBJ2-2
abundance: NA
CDR3aa: CATLDSSGELFF

v_gene: TRBV6-6
d_gene: NA
j_gene: TRBJ2-1
abundance: NA
CDR3aa: CASGHRNGSYNEQFF

v_gene: TRBV9
d_gene: NA
j_gene: TRBJ1-1
abundance: NA
CDR3aa: CASSSRGPEDTEAFF

v_gene: TRBV19
d_gene: NA
j_gene: TRBJ1-1
abundance: few
CDR3aa: CASTRAGTDTEAFF

v_gene: TRBV19
d_gene: TRBD1
j_gene: TRBJ1-6
abundance: NA
CDR3aa: CASTSGTGIYNSPLHF

v_gene: TRBV5-6
d_gene: TRBD1
j_gene: TRBJ2-7
abundance: once
CDR3aa: CASSPGTGSSYEQYF

v_gene: TRBV11-3
d_gene: TRBD1
j_gene: TRBJ1-1
abundance: NA
CDR3aa: CASSYEGANTEAFF

v_gene: TRBV6-5
d_gene: TRBD1
j_gene: TRBJ1-2
abundance: NA
CDR3aa: CASSYSRLGGDGYTF

v_gene: TRBV18
d_gene: TRBD2
j_gene: TRBJ2-5
abundance: NA
CDR3aa: CASASGGPQETQYF

v_gene: TRBV5-6
d_gene: TRBD1
j_gene: TRBJ2-7
abundance: NA
CDR3aa: CASSFGTGGREQYF

v_gene: TRBV4-1
d_gene: NA
j_gene: TRBJ2-3
abundance: NA
CDR3aa: CASSQVQLRRGNTDTQYF

v_gene: TRBV30
d_gene: NA
j_gene: TRBJ2-2
abundance: NA
CDR3aa: CAWSGGGATGELFF

v_gene: TRBV5-4
d_gene: NA
j_gene: TRBJ1-2
abundance: NA
CDR3aa: CASSLDRHSGYTF

v_gene: TRBV7-3
d_gene: TRBD2
j_gene: TRBJ2-3
abundance: NA
CDR3aa: CASSLSTSGGADTQYF

v_gene: TRBV25-1
d_gene: NA
j_gene: TRBJ1-6
abundance: NA
CDR3aa: CASCQGDSPLHF

v_gene: TRBV6-5
d_gene: TRBD1
j_gene: TRBJ1-2
abundance: NA
CDR3aa: CASSRDREVNGYTF

v_gene: TRBV7-8
d_gene: NA
j_gene: TRBJ2-7
abundance: once
CDR3aa: CASSYIVAGQHSYEQYF